The present TCR beta chain was sequenced within a study of CD8+ T cells in alopecia areata. Overall study context: C3H/HeJ donors aged roughly 6-12 months with spontaneous alopecia supplied skin grafted onto approximately 6-11-week-old female C3H/HeJ mice.

General study findings and limits: Affected scalp, especially in alopecia totalis/universalis, had a higher clonality than normal scalp did. Compared with mice, patients displayed less clear TCR sharing, possibly for HLA-related reasons.

The sequencing template was cDNA reverse transcribed from extracted RNA. TCRdb keeps only in-frame clones here, not all; method: immunoSEQ multiplex PCR. Altogether under 3,500 clones were found in the sample, and no singletons occur. This clone is labeled medium-sized (0.01 to 0.1%). Its antigen is not identified. Mouse germline and gene names are used. The read gets to within 4 residues of the CDR3 end, and the germline J gene fills in the rest. The CDR3 length is 15 residues. CDR1 and CDR2 from the germline V gene are NNHNN and SYGAGS (reference sequence). Trimming took off 2 bases at V and 0 bases at J, with 8 bases between the two ends.

The sequence was obtained from a C3H/HeJ mouse with alopecia areata. For the strain, the MHC haplotype given is H2-k. The chain uses TRBV13-2 and TRBJ1-4; a possible D gene is TRBD1 (6 bases). The sequenced material came from lesional skin. The sequenced CDR3 bases are TGTGCCAGCGGTGAGGACAGAATTTCCAACGAA. Translation: CASGEDRISNE. The CDR3 as a whole reads CASGEDRISNERLFF.